This T cell receptor beta chain is drawn from a study of OX40 agonist ivuxolimab in advanced cancers. Looking at the study overall: Those enrolled were 70% to 85% male, with a mean age of 60 years and ages from roughly 20 to 90.

Systemic immunosuppression or a history of autoimmune disease excluded patients. Sequencing was performed with immunoSEQ multiplex PCR; in TCRdb, only in-frame clones are kept and a portion is missing. The data show roughly 90,000 clones, with around 88% seen just once and approximately 1.5% held by the top ten. A single count supports this clone. The target antigen is unknown. Germline-derived CDR1 and CDR2 are LNHDA and SQIVND (reference sequence). V was shortened by 3 bases and J by 5 bases, with 10 bases between the two germline ends. This CDR3 region has 13 residues. Findings and limits, study-wide: Expanded clones tended on average to be more numerous among CD8+ T cells than CD4+.

The V call is TRBV19, the J call TRBJ1-1, with no clear D. Sample: CD4+ or CD8+ T cells sorted from blood, taken in a trial of the OX40 agonist ivuxolimab. The origin of this receptor is an adult with an advanced solid tumor such as melanoma, head and neck, liver or kidney cancer. Written as DNA, the CDR3 is TGTGCCAGTAGTATTACAAAGGGAACTGAAGCTTTCTTT. Translated, it gives CASSITKGTEAFF. The variable domain in full, completed from reference TRBV19 and TRBJ1-1, reads DGGITQSPKYLFRKEGQNVTLSCEQNLNHDAMYWYRQDPGQGLRLIYYSQIVNDFQKGDIAEGYSVSREKKESFPLTVTSAQKNPTAFYLCASSITKGTEAFFGQGTRLTVV.